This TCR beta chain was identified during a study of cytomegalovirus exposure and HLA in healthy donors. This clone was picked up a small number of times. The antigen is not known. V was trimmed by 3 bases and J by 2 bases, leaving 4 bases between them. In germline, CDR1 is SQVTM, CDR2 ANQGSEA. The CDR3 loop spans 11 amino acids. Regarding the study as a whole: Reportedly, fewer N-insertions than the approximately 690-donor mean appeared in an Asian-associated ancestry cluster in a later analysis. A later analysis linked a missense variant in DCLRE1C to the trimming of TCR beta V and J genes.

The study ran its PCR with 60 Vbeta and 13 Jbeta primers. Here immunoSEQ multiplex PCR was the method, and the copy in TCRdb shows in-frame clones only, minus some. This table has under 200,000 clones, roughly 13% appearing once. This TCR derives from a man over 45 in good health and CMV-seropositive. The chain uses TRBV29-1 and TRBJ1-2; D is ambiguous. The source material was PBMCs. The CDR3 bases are TGCAGCGTTGACAGAAACTATGGCTACACCTTC. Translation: CSVDRNYGYTF.